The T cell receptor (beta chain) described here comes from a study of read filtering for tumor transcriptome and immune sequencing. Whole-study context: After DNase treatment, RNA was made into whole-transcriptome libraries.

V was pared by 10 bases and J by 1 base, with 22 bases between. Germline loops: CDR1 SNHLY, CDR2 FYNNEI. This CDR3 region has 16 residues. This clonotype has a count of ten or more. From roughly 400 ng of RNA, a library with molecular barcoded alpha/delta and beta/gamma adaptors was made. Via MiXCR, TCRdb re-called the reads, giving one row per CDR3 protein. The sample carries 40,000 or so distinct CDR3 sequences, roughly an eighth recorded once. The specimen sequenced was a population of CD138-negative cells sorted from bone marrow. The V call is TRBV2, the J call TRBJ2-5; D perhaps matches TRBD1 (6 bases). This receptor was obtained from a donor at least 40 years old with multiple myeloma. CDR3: CATRPRTVGFQETQYF. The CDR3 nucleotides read TGTGCCACCAGACCCCGGACAGTAGGATTCCAAGAGACCCAGTACTTC.